Below, one TCR beta chain is given with its context. Its target is unknown. The sample belongs to a study of Graves' ophthalmopathy and Graves' hyperthyroidism. The overall study: Peripheral blood was gathered at first diagnosis, ahead of any treatment whatsoever.

The study's findings and limits: Classification of ophthalmopathy versus stable hyperthyroidism by a 13-signature model yielded around 90% sensitivity and about 81% specificity.

Using RNA transcripts, the TCR beta CDR3 regions were amplified. RT-PCR was first run with HTBI primers, then multiplex PCR in a second round. Using its own MiXCR run on the multiplex PCR reads, TCRdb lists one record per CDR3 protein. The sample records 650,000 to 800,000 distinct CDR3 sequences, over 40% being singletons. Out of around 9.5 ml of fresh peripheral blood, PBMCs were obtained. Source material: peripheral blood. The origin of this receptor is an adult man with Graves' ophthalmopathy.

In DNA form, the CDR3 reads TGCAGCGCGTCGGGACTTTATGGCTACACCTTC. Protein sequence: CSASGLYGYTF. J is TRBJ1-2 and V is TRBV29-1, with D possibly matching TRBD1 (5 bases). V dropped 7 bases and J dropped 5 bases, with 11 bases sitting between them. The CDR3 is 11 residues long. CDR1 is SQVTM, CDR2 ANQGSEA, per germline.